The entry that follows covers one T cell receptor beta chain sequence. Its antigen is not yet known. Base-call qualities are not available, and no considerably larger clone is one nucleotide away. This specimen's treatment or condition label, interpreted: in vitro stimulation with specific CMV peptide epitopes to enrich CMV-specific T cells. These data come from a study of T cell repertoires in cytomegalovirus infection (dated by TCRdb to between 2017 and 2020). The study in broad terms: Alongside well-studied HLA-B-restricted epitopes, the peptide stimulations were aimed at recently identified HLA-C-restricted CMV epitopes, whose presentation resists viral immunomodulation. The HLA type of each donor mattered for the analysis, because public TCR beta signatures pointed to carriage of CMV infection along with the matching HLA type.

Here is what the overall study found, with its caveats: Carriers of CMV infection plus the relevant HLA type were discriminated by the cumulative frequency of public TCR beta family members in the study cohort and in an independent roughly 340-donor cohort. The ex vivo response was dominated by HLA-C-restricted CMV-specific TCR beta clonotypes, and the single most frequent clonotype in two of eight donors was supplied by these HLA-C-restricted clonotypes.

The junction shows trimming of 4 bases on V and 6 bases on J, plus 10 bases between the germline ends. The germline V gene sets CDR1 to SGDLS and CDR2 to YYNGEE. There are 13 amino acids in the CDR3, from cysteine to phenylalanine inclusive. Only CDR3 DNA is held: 39 bases, read in frame from base 1. Sequencing took place on an Illumina HiSeq 1500. The public sequencing data were trimmed at Q25 with fastp and processed into clonotypes with MiXCR by TCRdb, which kept only in-frame beta chains. Rows merge per CDR3 protein into single entries with the most common DNA and genes. For this sample the table gives approximately 910,000 distinct CDR3 sequences, of which approximately 31% were detected only once. Together, the top ten hold around 15% of the sample.

This clonotype was obtained from a human donor in good health (CMV status not recorded). Some clones in this sample may be carry-over from other donors' samples. Sequenced here: cultured CD8+ T cells from PBMCs, sampled from culture after CMV antigen stimulation. The chain employs TRBV9 and TRBJ1-4; the D gene remains uncertain. Here the CDR3 is given as CASSRGGDEKLFF. The nucleotides are TGTGCCAGCAGCCGAGGAGGTGATGAAAAACTGTTTTTT.